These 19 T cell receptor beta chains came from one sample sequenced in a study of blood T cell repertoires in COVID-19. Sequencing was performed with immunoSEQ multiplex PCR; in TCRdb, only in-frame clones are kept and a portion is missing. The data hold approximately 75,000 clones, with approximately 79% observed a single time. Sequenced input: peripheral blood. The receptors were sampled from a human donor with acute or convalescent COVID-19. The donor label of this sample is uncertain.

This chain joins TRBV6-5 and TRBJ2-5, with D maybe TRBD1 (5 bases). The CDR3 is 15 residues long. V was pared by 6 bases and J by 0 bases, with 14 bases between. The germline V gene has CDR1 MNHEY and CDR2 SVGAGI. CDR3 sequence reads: CASRATVRYQETQYF. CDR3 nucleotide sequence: TGTGCCAGCAGGGCGACAGTCAGGTACCAAGAGACCCAGTACTTC.

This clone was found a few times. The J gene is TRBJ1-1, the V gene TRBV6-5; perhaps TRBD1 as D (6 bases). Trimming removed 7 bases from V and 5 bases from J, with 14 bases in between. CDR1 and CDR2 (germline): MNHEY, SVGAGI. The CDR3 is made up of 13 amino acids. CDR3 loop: CASNHRVWTEAFF. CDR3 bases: TGTGCCAGCAATCACAGGGTTTGGACTGAAGCTTTCTTT.

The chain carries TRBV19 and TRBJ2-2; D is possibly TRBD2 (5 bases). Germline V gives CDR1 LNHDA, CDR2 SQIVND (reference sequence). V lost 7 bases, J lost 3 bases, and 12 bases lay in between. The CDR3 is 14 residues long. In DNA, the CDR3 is TGTGCCAGTAAAACCGGGCGGGACACCGGGGAGCTGTTTTTT. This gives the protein CASKTGRDTGELFF.

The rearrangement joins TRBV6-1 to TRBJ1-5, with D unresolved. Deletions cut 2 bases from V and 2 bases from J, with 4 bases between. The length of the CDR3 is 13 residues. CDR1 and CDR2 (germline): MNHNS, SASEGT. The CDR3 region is CASSETRNQPQHF. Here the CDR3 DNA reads TGTGCCAGCAGTGAAACTCGCAATCAGCCCCAGCATTTT.

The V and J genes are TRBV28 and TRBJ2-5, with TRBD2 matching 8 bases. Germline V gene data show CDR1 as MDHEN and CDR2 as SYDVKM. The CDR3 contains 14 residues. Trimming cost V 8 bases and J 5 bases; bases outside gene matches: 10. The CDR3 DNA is TGTGCCAGCGGATACGGGGGGGCGGTTGAGACCCAGTACTTC. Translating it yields CASGYGGAVETQYF.

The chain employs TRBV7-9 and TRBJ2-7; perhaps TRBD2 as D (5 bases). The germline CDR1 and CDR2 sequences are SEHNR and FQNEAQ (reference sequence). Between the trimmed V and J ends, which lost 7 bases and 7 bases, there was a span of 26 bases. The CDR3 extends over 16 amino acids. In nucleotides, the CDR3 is TGTGCCAGCAACTCAAACCGTCCGGGGTCCCTAAAAGAGCAGTACTTC. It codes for CASNSNRPGSLKEQYF.

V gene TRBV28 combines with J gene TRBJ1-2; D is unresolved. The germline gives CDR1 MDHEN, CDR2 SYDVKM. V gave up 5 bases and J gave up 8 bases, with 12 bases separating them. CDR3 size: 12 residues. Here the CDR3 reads CASSATPRGYTF. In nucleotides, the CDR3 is TGTGCCAGCAGTGCCACCCCACGGGGCTACACCTTC.

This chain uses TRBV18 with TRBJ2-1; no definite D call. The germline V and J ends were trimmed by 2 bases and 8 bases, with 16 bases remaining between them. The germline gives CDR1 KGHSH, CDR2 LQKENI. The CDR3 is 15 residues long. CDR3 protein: CASSPSIRLYDEQFF. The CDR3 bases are TGTGCCAGCTCACCATCGATTAGACTGTACGATGAGCAGTTCTTC. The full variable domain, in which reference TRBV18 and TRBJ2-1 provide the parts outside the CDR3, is NAGVMQNPRHLVRRRGQEARLRCSPMKGHSHVYWYRQLPEEGLKFMVYLQKENIIDESGMPKERFSAEFPKEGPSILRIQQVVRGDSAAYFCASSPSIRLYDEQFFGPGTRLTVL.

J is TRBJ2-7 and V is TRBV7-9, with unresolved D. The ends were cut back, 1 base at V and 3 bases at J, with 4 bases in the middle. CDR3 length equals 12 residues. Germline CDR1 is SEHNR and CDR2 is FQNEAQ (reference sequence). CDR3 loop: CASSLVGYEQYF. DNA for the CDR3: TGTGCCAGCAGCTTAGTCGGCTACGAGCAGTACTTC.

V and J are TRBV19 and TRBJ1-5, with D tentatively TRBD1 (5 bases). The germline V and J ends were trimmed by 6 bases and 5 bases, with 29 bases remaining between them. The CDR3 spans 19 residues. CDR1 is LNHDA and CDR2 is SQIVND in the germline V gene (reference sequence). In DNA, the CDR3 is TGTGCCAGTAGACAATTCGACCCCCGGACACTTGGGCGGCATCAGCCCCAGCATTTT. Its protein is CASRQFDPRTLGRHQPQHF.

CDR3 DNA sequence: TGTGCCTGTGGTGCCGGGGAAGGTCTTTACGAGCAGTACTTC. It specifies CACGAGEGLYEQYF. V and J are TRBV30 and TRBJ2-7, with a possible D match to TRBD2 (5 bases). Per the germline V gene, CDR1 is GTSNPN and CDR2 is SVGIG (reference sequence). With 6 bases removed from V and 4 bases from J, the gap between germline ends came to 19 bases. The CDR3 spans 14 residues.

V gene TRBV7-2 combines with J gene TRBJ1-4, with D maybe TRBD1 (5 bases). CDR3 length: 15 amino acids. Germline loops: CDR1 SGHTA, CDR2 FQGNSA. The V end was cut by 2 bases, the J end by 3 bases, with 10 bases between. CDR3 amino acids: CASSLQGFSNEKLFF. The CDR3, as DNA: TGTGCCAGCAGCTTACAGGGATTCTCTAATGAAAAACTGTTTTTT.

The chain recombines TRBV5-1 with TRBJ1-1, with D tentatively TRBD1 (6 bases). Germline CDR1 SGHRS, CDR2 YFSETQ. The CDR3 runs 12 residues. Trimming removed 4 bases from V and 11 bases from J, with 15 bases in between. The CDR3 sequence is CASSPGGSQAFF. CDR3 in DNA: TGCGCCAGCAGCCCGGGGGGCAGCCAGGCTTTCTTT. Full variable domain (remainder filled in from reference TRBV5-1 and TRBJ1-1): KAGVTQTPRYLIKTRGQQVTLSCSPISGHRSVSWYQQTPGQGLQFLFEYFSETQRNKGNFPGRFSGRQFSNSRSEMNVSTLELGDSALYLCASSPGGSQAFFGQGTRLTVV.

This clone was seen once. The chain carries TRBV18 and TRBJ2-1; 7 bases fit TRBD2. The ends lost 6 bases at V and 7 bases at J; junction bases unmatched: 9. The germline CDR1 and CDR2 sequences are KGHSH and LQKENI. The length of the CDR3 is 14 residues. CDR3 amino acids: CASSPFERGNEQFF. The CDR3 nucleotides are TGTGCCAGCTCCCCTTTCGAGCGGGGAAATGAGCAGTTCTTC.

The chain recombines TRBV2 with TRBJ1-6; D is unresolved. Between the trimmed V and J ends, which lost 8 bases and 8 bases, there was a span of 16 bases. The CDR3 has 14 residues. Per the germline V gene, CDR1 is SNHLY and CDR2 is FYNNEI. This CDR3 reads CASHVGRLDSPLHF. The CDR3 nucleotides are TGTGCCAGCCACGTAGGGAGGCTGGATTCACCCCTCCACTTT.

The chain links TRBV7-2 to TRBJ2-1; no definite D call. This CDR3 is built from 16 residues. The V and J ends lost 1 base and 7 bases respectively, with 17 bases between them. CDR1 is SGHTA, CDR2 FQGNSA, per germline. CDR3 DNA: TGTGCCAGCAGCTTAGTCTGGAAGCCCGAGAGGAATGAGCAGTTCTTC. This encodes CASSLVWKPERNEQFF.

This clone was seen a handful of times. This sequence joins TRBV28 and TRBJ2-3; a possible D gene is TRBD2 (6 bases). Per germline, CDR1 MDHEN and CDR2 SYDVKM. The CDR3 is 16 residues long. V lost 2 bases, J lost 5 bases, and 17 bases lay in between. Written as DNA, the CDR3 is TGTGCCAGCAGTTTAAGGCGGGGCCTTAAGTTAGATACGCAGTATTTT. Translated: CASSLRRGLKLDTQYF.

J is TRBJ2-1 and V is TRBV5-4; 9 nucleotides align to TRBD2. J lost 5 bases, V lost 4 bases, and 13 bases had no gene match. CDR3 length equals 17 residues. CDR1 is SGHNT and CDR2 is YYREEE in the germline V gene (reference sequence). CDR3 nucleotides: TGTGCCAGCAGCCCCGGCGGCCTGGCGGGGGGGAACAATGAGCAGTTCTTC. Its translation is CASSPGGLAGGNNEQFF. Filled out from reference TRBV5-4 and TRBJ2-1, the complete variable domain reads ETGVTQSPTHLIKTRGQQVTLRCSSQSGHNTVSWYQQALGQGPQFIFQYYREEENGRGNFPPRFSGLQFPNYSSELNVNALELDDSALYLCASSPGGLAGGNNEQFFGPGTRLTVL.

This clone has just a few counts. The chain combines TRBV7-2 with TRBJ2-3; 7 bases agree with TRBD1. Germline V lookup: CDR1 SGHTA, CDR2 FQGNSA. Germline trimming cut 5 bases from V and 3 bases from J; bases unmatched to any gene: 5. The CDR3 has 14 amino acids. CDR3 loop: CASSPQGVTDTQYF. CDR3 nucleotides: TGTGCCAGCAGCCCGCAGGGGGTGACAGATACGCAGTATTTT. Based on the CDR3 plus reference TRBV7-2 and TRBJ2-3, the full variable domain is GAGVSQSPSNKVTEKGKDVELRCDPISGHTALYWYRQSLGQGLEFLIYFQGNSAPDKSGLPSDRFSAERTGGSVSTLTIQRTQQEDSAVYLCASSPQGVTDTQYFGPGTRLTVL.